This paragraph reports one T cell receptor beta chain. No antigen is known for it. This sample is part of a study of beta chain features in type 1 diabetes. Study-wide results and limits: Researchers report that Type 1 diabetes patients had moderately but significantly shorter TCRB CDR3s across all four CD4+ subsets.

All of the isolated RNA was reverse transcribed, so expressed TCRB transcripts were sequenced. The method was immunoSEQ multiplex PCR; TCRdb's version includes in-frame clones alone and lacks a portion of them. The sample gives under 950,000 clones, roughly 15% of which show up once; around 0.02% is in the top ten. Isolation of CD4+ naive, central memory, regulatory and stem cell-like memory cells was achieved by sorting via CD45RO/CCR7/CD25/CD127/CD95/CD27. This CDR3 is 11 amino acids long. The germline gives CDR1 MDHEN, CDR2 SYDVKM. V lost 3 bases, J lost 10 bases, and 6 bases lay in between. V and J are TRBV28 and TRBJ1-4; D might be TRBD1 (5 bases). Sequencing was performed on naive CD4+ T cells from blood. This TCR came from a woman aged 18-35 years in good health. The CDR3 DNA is TGTGCCAGCAGTTTCCAGGGAAAACTGTTTTTT. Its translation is CASSFQGKLFF.